This T cell receptor (beta chain) was identified in a study of regulatory T cells in long-lasting Graves disease. Background on the study: Over 5 years of antithyroid drugs plus positive TSH receptor antibodies defined persistent Graves' disease. Study-wide points: Public clonotype sharing was higher in persistent than newly diagnosed patients. TCR diversity was lower in persistent Graves' patients than in newly diagnosed ones.

This clonotype came up many times. Its specificity is not known. The CDR3 sequence is 16 residues long. Germline-derived CDR1 and CDR2 are KGHSH and LQKENI. Trimming removed 3 bases at V and 1 base at J, with 13 bases between. For TCR beta, libraries came from iRepertoire HTBI primers and Arm-PCR of CDR3 regions. TCRdb analysed the multiplex PCR reads with MiXCR anew, one entry per CDR3 protein. Of a few hundred thousand distinct CDR3 sequences in the sample, 23% were seen once. Time point: persistent/refractory GD, antithyroid drugs over 5 years with positive TRAb. PBMC-extracted RNA yielded the TCR library. The peripheral blood volume drawn was about 9 milliliters, and it was collected into EDTA tubes.

Material: peripheral blood mononuclear cells (PBMCs), obtained when the disease was refractory, from a patient treated with antithyroid drugs. The clonotype comes from a female donor with Graves disease. The rearrangement links TRBV18 to TRBJ1-5; D is uncertain. The CDR3 DNA follows: TGTGCCAGCTCACCTTTGTCGTTAAGGAGCAATCAGCCCCAGCATTTT. It translates to CASSPLSLRSNQPQHF.